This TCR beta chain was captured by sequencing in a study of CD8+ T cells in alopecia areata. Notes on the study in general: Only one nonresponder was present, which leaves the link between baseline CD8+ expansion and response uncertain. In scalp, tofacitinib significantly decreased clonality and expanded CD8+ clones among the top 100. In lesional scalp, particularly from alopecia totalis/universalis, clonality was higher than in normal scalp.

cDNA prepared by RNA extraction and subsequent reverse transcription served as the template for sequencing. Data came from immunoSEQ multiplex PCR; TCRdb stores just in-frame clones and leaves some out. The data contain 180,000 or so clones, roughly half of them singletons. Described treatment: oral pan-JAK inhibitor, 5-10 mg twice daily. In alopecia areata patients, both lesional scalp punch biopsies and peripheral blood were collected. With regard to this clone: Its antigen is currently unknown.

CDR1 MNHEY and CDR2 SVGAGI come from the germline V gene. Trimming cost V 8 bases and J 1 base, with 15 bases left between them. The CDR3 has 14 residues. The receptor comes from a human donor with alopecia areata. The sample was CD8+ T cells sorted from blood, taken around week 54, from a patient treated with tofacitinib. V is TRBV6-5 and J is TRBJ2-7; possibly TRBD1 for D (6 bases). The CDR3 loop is CASALIGGSYEQYF. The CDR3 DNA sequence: TGTGCCAGCGCTCTGATAGGGGGTTCCTACGAGCAGTACTTC.